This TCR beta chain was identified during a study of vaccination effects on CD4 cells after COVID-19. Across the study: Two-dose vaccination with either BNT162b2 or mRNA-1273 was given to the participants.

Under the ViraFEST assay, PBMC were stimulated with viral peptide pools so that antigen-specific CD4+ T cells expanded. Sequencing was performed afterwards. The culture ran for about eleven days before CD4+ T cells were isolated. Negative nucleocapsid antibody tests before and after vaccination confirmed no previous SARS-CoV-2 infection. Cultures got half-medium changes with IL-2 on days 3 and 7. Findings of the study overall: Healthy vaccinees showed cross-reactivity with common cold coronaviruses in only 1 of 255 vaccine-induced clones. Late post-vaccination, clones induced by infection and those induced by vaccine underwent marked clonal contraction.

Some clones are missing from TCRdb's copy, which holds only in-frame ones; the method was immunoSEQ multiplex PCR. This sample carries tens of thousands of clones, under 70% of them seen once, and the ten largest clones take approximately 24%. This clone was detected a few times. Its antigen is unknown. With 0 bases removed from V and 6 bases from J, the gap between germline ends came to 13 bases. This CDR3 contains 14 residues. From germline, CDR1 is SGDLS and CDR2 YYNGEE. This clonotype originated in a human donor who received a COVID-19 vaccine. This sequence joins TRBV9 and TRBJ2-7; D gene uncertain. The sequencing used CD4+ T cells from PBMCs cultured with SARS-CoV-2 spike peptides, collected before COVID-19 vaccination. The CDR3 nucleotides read TGTGCCAGCAGCGTAGCCCCCCATGGTGGCGAGCAGTACTTC. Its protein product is CASSVAPHGGEQYF.